The 31 T cell receptor beta chains reported below all come from one sample, sequenced in a study of T cell repertoires in cytomegalovirus infection. MiXCR, applied by TCRdb to the reads, yields one record per CDR3 protein. The data show 740,000 or so distinct CDR3 sequences, approximately 34% seen once. Sequencing was performed on PBMCs. The receptors were sampled from a human donor in good health (CMV status not recorded). Some clones in this sample may be carry-over from other donors' samples.

The rearrangement links TRBV12-3 or TRBV12-4 to TRBJ1-6, with 10 bases aligning to TRBD1. Germline trimming cut 3 bases from V and 0 bases from J; bases unmatched to any gene: 2. The CDR3 is made up of 17 amino acids. Here the CDR3 DNA reads TGTGCCAGCAGTTTGGACAGGGGGAGCTCCTATAATTCACCCCTCCACTTT. It codes for CASSLDRGSSYNSPLHF.

Comments on this clonotype: A single base separates this from a much larger clone, so it may be a read error. The chain carries TRBV7-9 and TRBJ2-3; TRBD2 might be the D (5 bases). The CDR3 has 17 residues. Germline V gene data show CDR1 as SEHNR and CDR2 as FQNEAQ (reference sequence). V was cut by 5 bases and J by 2 bases, with 20 bases left in between. CDR3 sequence: CASSLTGKGSVTDTQYF. The CDR3 region has the DNA TGTGCCAGCAGCCTCACGGGGAAGGGTTCGGTCACAGATACGCAGTATTTT.

Many counts were recorded for this clonotype. This chain joins TRBV7-6 and TRBJ1-1; D is unresolved. Germline V gives CDR1 SGHVS, CDR2 FNYEAQ. The CDR3 consists of 14 residues. Trimming shortened V by 1 base and J by 0 bases, and 6 bases separated the two germline ends. The CDR3 protein is CASSLERVNTEAFF. CDR3 DNA: TGTGCCAGCAGCTTAGAACGGGTGAACACTGAAGCTTTCTTT.

Here the CDR3 reads CASSRTPGQGALGETQYF. The CDR3 DNA follows: TGTGCCAGCAGCCGTACCCCGGGACAGGGGGCTTTGGGGGAGACCCAGTACTTC. The chain uses TRBV7-2 and TRBJ2-5, with 12 bases that match TRBD1. There are 18 residues in the CDR3. Trimming took 5 bases from V and 5 from J; bases not matched to a gene: 15. CDR1 is SGHTA and CDR2 is FQGNSA in the germline V gene.

There are a few counts of this clonotype. The chain recombines TRBV6-5 with TRBJ2-2, with 7 bases fitting TRBD1. In germline, CDR1 is MNHEY, CDR2 SVGAGI. V shed 0 bases, J shed 6 bases, and the junction held 10 bases outside the gene matches. This CDR3 region has 17 residues. The DNA of the CDR3 is TGTGCCAGCAGTTACTCGGAATTGACAGGGTTCGCCGGGGAGCTGTTTTTT. It encodes CASSYSELTGFAGELFF.

The chain carries TRBV15 and TRBJ1-5; weak D call: TRBD1 (6 bases). V was clipped by 5 bases and J by 6 bases, with 14 bases between them. This CDR3 has 14 amino acids. The germline V gene encodes CDR1 LNHNV and CDR2 YYDKDF (reference sequence). The CDR3 nucleotides are TGTGCCACCAGCGACGTCGGACAGTTTCAGCCCCAGCATTTT. This translates into CATSDVGQFQPQHF.

CDR3 coding DNA: TGTGCCAGTCACCCTTTGAGCCACGGGGGGGGAGATACGCAGTATTTT. Residues: CASHPLSHGGGDTQYF. The chain carries TRBV6-5 and TRBJ2-3, with 8 nucleotides matching TRBD2. The CDR3 extends over 16 amino acids. Per the germline V gene, CDR1 is MNHEY and CDR2 is SVGAGI. After removal of 9 bases from V and 5 bases from J, the junction contained 16 bases not matched to a gene.

The rearrangement uses TRBV5-1 and TRBJ2-2; 10 nucleotides agree with TRBD2. The V and J ends lost 4 bases and 0 bases, in that order; junction bases with no gene match: 12. The V gene's germline CDR1 is SGHRS and CDR2 YFSETQ. This CDR3 has 19 amino acids. As DNA, the CDR3 is TGCGCCAGCAGCCCGCTCGGGATTAGCGGGAGGACGAACACCGGGGAGCTGTTTTTT. Translating it yields CASSPLGISGRTNTGELFF. The full variable domain, completed using reference TRBV5-1 and TRBJ2-2, is KAGVTQTPRYLIKTRGQQVTLSCSPISGHRSVSWYQQTPGQGLQFLFEYFSETQRNKGNFPGRFSGRQFSNSRSEMNVSTLELGDSALYLCASSPLGISGRTNTGELFFGEGSRLTVL.

The chain recombines TRBV14 with TRBJ1-6, with 8 bases matching TRBD1. Trimming cost V 6 bases and J 7 bases; bases outside gene matches: 5. Germline lookup yields CDR1 SGHDN and CDR2 FVKESK. This CDR3 is 14 amino acids long. The CDR3 loop reads CASRGRQGNSPLHF. The CDR3 DNA is TGTGCCAGCAGGGGAAGACAGGGGAATTCACCCCTCCACTTT.

The chain is built from TRBV30 and TRBJ2-5; TRBD1 aligns across 10 bases. The CDR3 extends over 15 amino acids. Looked up from germline, CDR1 is GTSNPN and CDR2 is SVGIG (reference sequence). With V trimmed by 0 bases and J by 2 bases, 3 bases remained unmatched. In DNA, the CDR3 is TGTGCCTGGAGTGTATGGGGACAGGGGCAAGAGACCCAGTACTTC. This encodes CAWSVWGQGQETQYF.

This clonotype was counted a few times. The V and J genes are TRBV5-1 and TRBJ1-1; tentative D call: TRBD1 (5 bases). Germline V lookup: CDR1 SGHRS, CDR2 YFSETQ. This CDR3 is 14 amino acids long. The V end lost 5 bases, the J end lost 0 bases, and 11 bases lay between the germline ends. The CDR3 DNA sequence: TGCGCCAGCAGTTGGGACGGCATGAACACTGAAGCTTTCTTT. Translating gives CASSWDGMNTEAFF.

Points on this clonotype: Just one base apart from a much larger clone, this may be a read error. The chain combines TRBV11-2 with TRBJ2-4; D is undetermined. CDR1 is SGHAT and CDR2 is FQNNGV in the germline V gene. The CDR3 is 14 residues long. CDR3 sequence: CASSSALRENIQCF. As DNA, the CDR3 is TGTGCCAGCAGCTCAGCACTTAGGGAAAACATTCAGTGCTTC.

This clonotype has just a few counts. This chain joins TRBV19 and TRBJ1-5, with D perhaps matching TRBD1 (5 bases). Germline lookup yields CDR1 LNHDA and CDR2 SQIVND (reference sequence). V lost 5 bases, J lost 7 bases, and 12 bases lay in between. This CDR3 has 13 amino acids. The CDR3 DNA sequence: TGTGCCAGTAGTTGGGGGGACCCCCAGCCCCAGCATTTT. This gives the protein CASSWGDPQPQHF.

This clonotype was seen a handful of times. The V call is TRBV24-1, the J call TRBJ2-5; tentatively, D is TRBD2 (5 bases). From germline, CDR1 is KGHDR and CDR2 SFDVKD. The V end lost 4 bases, the J end lost 5 bases, and 16 bases lay between the germline ends. The CDR3 has 15 amino acids. The CDR3 protein is CATSDRSLGQETQYF. The DNA for the CDR3 is TGTGCCACCAGTGACCGTTCACTAGGCCAGGAGACCCAGTACTTC.

The chain uses TRBV28 and TRBJ1-3; D unclear. Looked up from germline, CDR1 is MDHEN and CDR2 is SYDVKM. The CDR3 sequence is 15 residues long. The V gene lost 5 bases and the J gene lost 4 bases, with 15 bases spanning the gap. As DNA, the CDR3 is TGTGCCAGCAGTGCGTATGCCCGGGGAGGAAACACCATATATTTT. It is translated as CASSAYARGGNTIYF.

The rearrangement uses TRBV12-3 or TRBV12-4 and TRBJ1-1, with D possibly matching TRBD1 (5 bases). V gave up 6 bases and J gave up 12 bases, with 20 bases separating them. The CDR3 length is 13 residues. CDR3 region: CASSLQENTESFF. The CDR3 DNA is TGTGCCAGCAGCCTACAGGAGAACACGGAATCTTTCTTT.

Regarding this clonotype: A much more abundant neighbour one base away suggests this may be a read error. The chain joins TRBV7-6 to TRBJ2-3, with D possibly matching TRBD1 (6 bases). V was cut by 0 bases and J by 5 bases, with 9 bases left in between. CDR1 and CDR2 from the germline V gene are SGHVS and FNYEAQ. The CDR3 is 14 amino acids. The DNA of the CDR3 is TGTGCCAGCAGCTTAGCGGGGGCGGGAGATACGCAGTATTTT. Residues: CASSLAGAGDTQYF.

V is TRBV7-6 and J is TRBJ2-1; TRBD2 aligns across 9 bases. V shed 1 base and J 5 bases; nucleotides not matched to a gene: 3. This CDR3 spans 15 amino acids. Germline V gene lookup returns CDR1 SGHVS and CDR2 FNYEAQ. CDR3 bases: TGTGCCAGCAGCTTAGGGACTAGCGTGAACAATGAGCAGTTCTTC. Its translation: CASSLGTSVNNEQFF. Supplemented by reference TRBV7-6 and TRBJ2-1, the full variable domain reads GAGVSQSPRYKVTKRGQDVALRCDPISGHVSLYWYRQALGQGPEFLTYFNYEAQQDKSGLPNDRFSAERPEGSISTLTIQRTEQRDSAMYRCASSLGTSVNNEQFFGPGTRLTVL.

This clonotype was counted between two and nine times. This chain links TRBV6-1 with TRBJ2-7; no reliable D call. The germline gives CDR1 MNHNS, CDR2 SASEGT. The length of the CDR3 is 14 residues. The V end lost 4 bases, the J end lost 0 bases, and 10 bases lay between the germline ends. For the CDR3, the DNA is TGTGCCAGCAGTGGAGGCGGAAGCTCCTACGAGCAGTACTTC. It specifies CASSGGGSSYEQYF.

Points on this clonotype: The conserved closing phenylalanine or tryptophan is absent in this CDR3, likely reflecting a read error. It is unclear where the CDR3 begins or ends on the DNA, so no DNA is shown, and the CDR3 is as TCRdb lists it. The rearrangement uses TRBV7-2 and TRBJ2-5; TRBD1 is taken as the D call from the table, unchecked against the DNA. With termini counted, the CDR3 has 14 amino acids. The V gene's germline CDR1 is SGHTA and CDR2 FQGNSA. CDR3 region: CAISFPRGAGTQNI.

A word on this clonotype: A read error may be the cause here, since a much bigger clone is one base away. The rearrangement links TRBV7-6 to TRBJ2-3; D is unclear. This CDR3 is 11 amino acids long. Germline loops: CDR1 SGHVS, CDR2 FNYEAQ. Trimming removed 1 base at V and 10 bases at J, with 6 bases between. The CDR3 loop reads CASSLDAPQYF. The CDR3 coding sequence is TGTGCCAGCAGCTTAGATGCTCCGCAGTATTTT.

This clonotype was seen repeatedly, ten times or more. This chain connects TRBV7-2 to TRBJ1-2; 9 bases match TRBD1. The V gene end was trimmed by 1 base and the J gene end by 7 bases; junction bases not matched to a gene: 7. This CDR3 has 15 amino acids. The germline V gene encodes CDR1 SGHTA and CDR2 FQGNSA. The CDR3: CASSLVGDRAGGYTF. In DNA, the CDR3 is TGTGCCAGCAGCTTAGTAGGGGACAGGGCCGGTGGCTACACCTTC. Full variable domain (outside the CDR3, taken from reference TRBV7-2 and TRBJ1-2): GAGVSQSPSNKVTEKGKDVELRCDPISGHTALYWYRQSLGQGLEFLIYFQGNSAPDKSGLPSDRFSAERTGGSVSTLTIQRTQQEDSAVYLCASSLVGDRAGGYTFGSGTRLTVV.

The chain employs TRBV28 and TRBJ1-2, with 12 positions matching TRBD1. The CDR3 is 21 residues long. Germline CDR1 MDHEN, CDR2 SYDVKM. V was clipped by 3 bases and J by 2 bases; unmatched bases: 19. The chain's CDR3 is CASSFNRDRGREVRRNYGYTF. Written as DNA, the CDR3 is TGTGCCAGCAGTTTTAACCGGGACAGGGGGCGAGAAGTGAGGCGGAACTATGGCTACACCTTC.

This clonotype turned up a few times. This sequence joins TRBV12-3 or TRBV12-4 and TRBJ1-4, with a tentative D call TRBD1 (5 bases). With 6 bases removed from V and 1 base from J, the gap between germline ends came to 18 bases. The CDR3 has 17 residues. For the CDR3, the DNA is TGTGCCAGCAGATTTGATCTGGGGGGGAAAACTAATGAAAAACTGTTTTTT. It is translated as CASRFDLGGKTNEKLFF.

This clonotype was counted ten times or more. The gene calls are TRBV7-9 and TRBJ1-2, with D uncertain. The CDR3 extends over 12 amino acids. V lost 5 bases to trimming and J lost 8 bases, with 12 bases between them. The germline CDR1 and CDR2 sequences are SEHNR and FQNEAQ (reference sequence). The CDR3 region has the DNA TGTGCCAGCAGCCTGGATATCGAGGGCTACACCTTC. Encoded protein: CASSLDIEGYTF.

The sample holds many counts of this clonotype. This chain links TRBV29-1 with TRBJ2-7, with D possibly TRBD1 on 6 matching bases. Germline CDR1 SQVTM, CDR2 ANQGSEA. V was pared by 3 bases and J by 7 bases, with 13 bases between. This CDR3 spans 12 amino acids. This CDR3 reads CSVEADRLEQYF. CDR3 coding DNA: TGCAGCGTTGAGGCCGACAGGCTGGAGCAGTACTTC.

About this clonotype: At one end, the junction sequence differs from germline, possibly due to a read error. The chain employs TRBV20-1 and TRBJ2-7; 9 positions agree with TRBD1. Germline assignment: CDR1 DFQATT and CDR2 SNEGSKA (reference sequence). The CDR3 is 16 amino acids. Here the CDR3 reads CSAWDRVTAFSYEHYF. The CDR3 DNA reads as TGCAGTGCCTGGGACAGGGTGACGGCGTTTTCCTACGAGCATTACTTC.

Comment on this clonotype: One end of the junction fails to match germline, which may point to a read error. The V and J genes are TRBV12-3 or TRBV12-4 and TRBJ1-6, with 9 bases fitting TRBD1. This CDR3 contains 15 residues. Here the CDR3 reads CARSSATGGGSPLHF. CDR3 in DNA: TGTGCCAGAAGTTCCGCTACAGGGGGCGGTTCACCCCTCCACTTT.

V is TRBV11-1 and J is TRBJ2-1; 7 bases match TRBD2. The CDR3 is 15 residues long. After removal of 2 bases from V and 4 bases from J, the junction contained 5 bases not matched to a gene. The germline V gene has CDR1 SGHAT and CDR2 FQDESV (reference sequence). CDR3 nucleotides: TGTGCCAGCAGCTTATCCGACGGGGGGTACAATGAGCAGTTCTTC. This encodes CASSLSDGGYNEQFF.

This clonotype has just one count. This rearrangement joins TRBV5-1 to TRBJ1-1; TRBD1 matches at 11 bases. There are 13 residues in the CDR3. V trimming: 4 bases; J trimming: 8 bases; junction bases outside the gene matches: 4. The germline gives CDR1 SGHRS, CDR2 YFSETQ. CDR3 protein: CASSARTGGEAFF. In DNA form, the CDR3 reads TGCGCCAGCAGCGCCCGGACAGGGGGCGAAGCTTTCTTT.

The chain joins TRBV28 to TRBJ1-2; D unclear. With 6 bases removed from V and 0 bases from J, the gap between germline ends came to 11 bases. Per germline, CDR1 MDHEN and CDR2 SYDVKM. CDR3 length equals 14 residues. The chain's CDR3 is CASRLGMANYGYTF. The CDR3 nucleotides are TGTGCCAGCAGGTTAGGAATGGCTAACTATGGCTACACCTTC.